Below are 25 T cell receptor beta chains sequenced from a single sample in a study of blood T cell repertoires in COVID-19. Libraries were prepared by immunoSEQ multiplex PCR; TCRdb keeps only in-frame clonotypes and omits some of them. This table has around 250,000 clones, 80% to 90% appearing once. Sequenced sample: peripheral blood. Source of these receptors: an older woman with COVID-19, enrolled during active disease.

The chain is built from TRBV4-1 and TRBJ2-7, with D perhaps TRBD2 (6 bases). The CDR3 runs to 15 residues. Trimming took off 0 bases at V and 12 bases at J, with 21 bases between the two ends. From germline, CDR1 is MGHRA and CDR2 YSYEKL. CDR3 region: CASSQEENGLYGMYF. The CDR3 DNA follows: TGCGCCAGCAGCCAAGAAGAGAATGGACTATACGGGATGTACTTC.

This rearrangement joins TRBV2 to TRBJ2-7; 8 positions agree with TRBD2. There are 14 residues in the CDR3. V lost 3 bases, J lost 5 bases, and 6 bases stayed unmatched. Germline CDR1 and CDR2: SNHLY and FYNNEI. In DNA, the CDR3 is TGTGCCAGCAGTGACAGGACTAGCAGTCACGAGCAGTACTTC. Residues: CASSDRTSSHEQYF.

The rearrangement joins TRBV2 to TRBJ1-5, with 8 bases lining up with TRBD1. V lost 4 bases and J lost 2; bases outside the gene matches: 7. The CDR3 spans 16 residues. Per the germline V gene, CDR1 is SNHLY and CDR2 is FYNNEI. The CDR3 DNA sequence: TGTGCCAGCAGTGTTACAGGGGGTCGACGCAATCAGCCCCAGCATTTT. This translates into CASSVTGGRRNQPQHF.

The CDR3 bases are TGTGCCAGCAGCGTAGGGATACAGGGGGCGCGAGAGACCCAGTACTTC. Amino acid sequence: CASSVGIQGARETQYF. V and J are TRBV9 and TRBJ2-5; 9 bases align to TRBD1. CDR1 SGDLS and CDR2 YYNGEE come from the germline V gene. The V gene end was trimmed by 0 bases and the J gene end by 4 bases; junction bases not matched to a gene: 7. The CDR3 has 16 amino acids.

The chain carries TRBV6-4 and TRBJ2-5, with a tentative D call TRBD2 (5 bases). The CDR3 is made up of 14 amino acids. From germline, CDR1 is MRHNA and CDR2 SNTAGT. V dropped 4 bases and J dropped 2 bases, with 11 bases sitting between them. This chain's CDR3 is CASSGRVPQETQYF. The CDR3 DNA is TGTGCCAGCAGTGGGCGGGTACCTCAAGAGACCCAGTACTTC.

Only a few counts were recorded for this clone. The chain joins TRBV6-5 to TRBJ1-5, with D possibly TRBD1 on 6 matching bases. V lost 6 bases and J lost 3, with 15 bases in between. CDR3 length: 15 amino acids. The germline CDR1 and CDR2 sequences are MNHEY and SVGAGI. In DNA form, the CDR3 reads TGTGCCAGCAGACCCGAAACAGGGTTCAATCAGCCCCAGCATTTT. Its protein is CASRPETGFNQPQHF.

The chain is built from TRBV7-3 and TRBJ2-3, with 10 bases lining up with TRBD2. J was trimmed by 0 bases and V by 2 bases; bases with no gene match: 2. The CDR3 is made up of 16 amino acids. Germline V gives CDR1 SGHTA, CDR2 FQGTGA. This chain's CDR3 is CASSLSTSGSTDTQYF. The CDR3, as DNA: TGTGCCAGCAGCTTATCGACTAGCGGGAGCACAGATACGCAGTATTTT.

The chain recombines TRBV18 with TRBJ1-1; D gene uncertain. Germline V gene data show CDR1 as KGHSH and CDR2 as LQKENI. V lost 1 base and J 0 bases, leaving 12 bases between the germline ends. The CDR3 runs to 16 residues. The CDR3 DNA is TGTGCCAGCTCACCACTTGCAGGCGAACTGAACACTGAAGCTTTCTTT. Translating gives CASSPLAGELNTEAFF.

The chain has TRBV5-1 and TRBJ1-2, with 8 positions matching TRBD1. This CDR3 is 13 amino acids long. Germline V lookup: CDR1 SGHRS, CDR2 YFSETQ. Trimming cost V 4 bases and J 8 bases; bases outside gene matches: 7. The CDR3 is CASSEGTGGGYTF. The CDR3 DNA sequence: TGCGCCAGCAGCGAAGGGACAGGTGGCGGCTACACCTTC.

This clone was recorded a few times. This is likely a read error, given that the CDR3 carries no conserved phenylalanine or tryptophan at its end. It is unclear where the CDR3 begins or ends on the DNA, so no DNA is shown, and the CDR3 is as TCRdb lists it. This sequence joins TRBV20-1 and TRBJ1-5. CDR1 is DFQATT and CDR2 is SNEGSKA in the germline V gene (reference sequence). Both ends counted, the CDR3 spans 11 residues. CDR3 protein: CSARGNGLEAL.

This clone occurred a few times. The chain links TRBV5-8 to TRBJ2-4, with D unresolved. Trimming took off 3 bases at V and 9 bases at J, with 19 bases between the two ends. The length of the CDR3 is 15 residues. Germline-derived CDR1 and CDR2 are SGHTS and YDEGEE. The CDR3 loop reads CASSSYTTLDAIQYF. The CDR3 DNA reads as TGTGCCAGCAGCTCCTACACCACTCTAGACGCCATTCAGTACTTC.

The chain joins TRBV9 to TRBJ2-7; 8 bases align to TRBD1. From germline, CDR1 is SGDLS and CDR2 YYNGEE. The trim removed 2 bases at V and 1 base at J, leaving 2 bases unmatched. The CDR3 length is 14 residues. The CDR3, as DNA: TGTGCCAGCAGCGTGGACAGGGAATCCTACGAGCAGTACTTC. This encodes CASSVDRESYEQYF.

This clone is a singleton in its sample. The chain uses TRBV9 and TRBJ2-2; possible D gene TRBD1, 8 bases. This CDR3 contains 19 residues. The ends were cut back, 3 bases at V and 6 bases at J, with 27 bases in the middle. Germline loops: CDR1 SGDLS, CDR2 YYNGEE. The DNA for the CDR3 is TGTGCCAGCAGCGCAGGGAGGGTTGGACAGGGAAAGAAGGCCGGGGAGCTGTTTTTT. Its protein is CASSAGRVGQGKKAGELFF.

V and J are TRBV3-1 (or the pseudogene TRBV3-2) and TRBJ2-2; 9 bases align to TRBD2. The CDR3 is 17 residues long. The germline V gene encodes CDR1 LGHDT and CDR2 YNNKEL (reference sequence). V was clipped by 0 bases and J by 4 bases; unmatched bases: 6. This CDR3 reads CASSQDSGLAFTGELFF. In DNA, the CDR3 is TGTGCCAGCAGCCAAGATTCCGGACTAGCGTTCACCGGGGAGCTGTTTTTT.

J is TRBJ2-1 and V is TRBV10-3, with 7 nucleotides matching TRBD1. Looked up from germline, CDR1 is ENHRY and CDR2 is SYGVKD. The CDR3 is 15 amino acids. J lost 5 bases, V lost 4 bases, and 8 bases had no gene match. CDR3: CAISGGRGYDNEQFF. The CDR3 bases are TGTGCCATCAGTGGAGGCAGGGGGTATGACAATGAGCAGTTCTTC.

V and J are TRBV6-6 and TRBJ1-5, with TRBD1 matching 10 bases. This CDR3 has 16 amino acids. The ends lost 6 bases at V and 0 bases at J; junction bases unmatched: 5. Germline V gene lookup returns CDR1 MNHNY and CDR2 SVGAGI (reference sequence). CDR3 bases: TGTGCCAGCAGGGGGACAGGGGCTAATAGCAATCAGCCCCAGCATTTT. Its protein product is CASRGTGANSNQPQHF.

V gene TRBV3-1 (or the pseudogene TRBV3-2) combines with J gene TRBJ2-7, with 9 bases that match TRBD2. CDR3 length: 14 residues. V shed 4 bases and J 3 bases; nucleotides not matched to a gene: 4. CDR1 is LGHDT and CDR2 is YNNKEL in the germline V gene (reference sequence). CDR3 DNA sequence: TGTGCCAGCAGCCGCGCTAGCGGGAACTACGAGCAGTACTTC. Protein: CASSRASGNYEQYF.

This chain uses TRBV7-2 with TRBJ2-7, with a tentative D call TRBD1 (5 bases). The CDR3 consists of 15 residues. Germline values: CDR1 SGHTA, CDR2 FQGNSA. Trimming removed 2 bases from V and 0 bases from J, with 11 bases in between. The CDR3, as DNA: TGTGCCAGCAGCTTACAGTGGGGCAGCTCCTACGAGCAGTACTTC. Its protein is CASSLQWGSSYEQYF.

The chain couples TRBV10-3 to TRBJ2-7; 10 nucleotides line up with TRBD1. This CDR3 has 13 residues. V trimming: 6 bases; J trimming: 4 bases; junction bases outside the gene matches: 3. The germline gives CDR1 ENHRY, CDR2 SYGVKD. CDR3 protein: CAISRQGAYEQYF. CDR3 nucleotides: TGTGCCATCAGCCGACAGGGGGCTTACGAGCAGTACTTC.

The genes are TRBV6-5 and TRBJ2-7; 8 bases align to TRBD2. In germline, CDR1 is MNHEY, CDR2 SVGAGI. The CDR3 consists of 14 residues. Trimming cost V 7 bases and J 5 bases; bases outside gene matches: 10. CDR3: CASTRAGVTNEQYF. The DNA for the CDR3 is TGTGCCAGCACTCGAGCGGGAGTGACGAACGAGCAGTACTTC.

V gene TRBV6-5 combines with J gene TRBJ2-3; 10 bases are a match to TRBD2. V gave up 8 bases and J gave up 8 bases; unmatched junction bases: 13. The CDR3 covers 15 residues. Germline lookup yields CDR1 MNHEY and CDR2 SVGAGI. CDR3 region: CASGRGSAGGRTQYF. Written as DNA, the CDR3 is TGTGCCAGCGGGAGAGGGTCAGCGGGAGGGCGTACGCAGTATTTT.

The chain's CDR3 is CASSLGWQQETQYF. Written as DNA, the CDR3 is TGTGCCAGCAGCTTGGGTTGGCAGCAAGAGACCCAGTACTTC. This chain connects TRBV5-8 to TRBJ2-5; no clear D. The germline V and J ends were trimmed by 0 bases and 2 bases, with 8 bases remaining between them. Per the germline V gene, CDR1 is SGHTS and CDR2 is YDEGEE. The CDR3 has 14 amino acids.

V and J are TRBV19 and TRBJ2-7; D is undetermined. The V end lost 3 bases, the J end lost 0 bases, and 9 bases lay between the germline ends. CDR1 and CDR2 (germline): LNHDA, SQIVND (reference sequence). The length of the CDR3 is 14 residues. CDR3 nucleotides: TGTGCCAGTAGTATCCAGGTCAGCTCCTACGAGCAGTACTTC. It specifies CASSIQVSSYEQYF.

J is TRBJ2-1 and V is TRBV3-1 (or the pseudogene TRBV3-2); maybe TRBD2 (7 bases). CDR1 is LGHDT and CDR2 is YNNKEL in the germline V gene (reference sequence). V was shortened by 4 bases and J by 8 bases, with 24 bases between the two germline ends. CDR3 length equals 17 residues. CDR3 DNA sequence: TGTGCCAGCAGCCCCCCCCTTGGGCGGGGGCCTCGGGATGAGCAGTTCTTC. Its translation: CASSPPLGRGPRDEQFF.

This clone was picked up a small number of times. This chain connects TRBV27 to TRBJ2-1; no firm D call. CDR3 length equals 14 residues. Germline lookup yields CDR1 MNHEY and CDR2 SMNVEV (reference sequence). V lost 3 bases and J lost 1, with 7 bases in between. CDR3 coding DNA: TGTGCCAGCAGTTTGATGAGTTCCTACAATGAGCAGTTCTTC. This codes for CASSLMSSYNEQFF.